Listed below are T cell receptor beta chains from one sample, sequenced in a study of cytomegalovirus exposure and HLA in healthy donors. Using immunoSEQ multiplex PCR, the repertoire was profiled, and TCRdb retains in-frame clones only, with some absent. Of some 78,000 clones listed, under 80% were seen once; the top ten hold 7.5% to 9.5%. The specimen was PBMCs. The receptors derive from a man aged 35-49 years in good health and CMV-seropositive. CDR3s include the opening cysteine and the closing phenylalanine or tryptophan. The order of the fields is V gene, clone size, J gene, D gene, CDR3 DNA, CDR3 protein. D genes are given only for firm matches. A row's size may be missing; if present it is once, few, many or a size class.

v_call: TRBV7-2; clone_size: .; j_call: TRBJ2-7; d_call: TRBD2; cdr3_nt: TGTGCCAGCAGCTCTTGGACTAGCGGGGGAGAGCAGTACTTC; cdr3_aa: CASSSWTSGGEQYF
v_call: TRBV19; clone_size: .; j_call: TRBJ2-1; d_call: TRBD2; cdr3_nt: TGTGCCAGTAGTATATTCACTAGCGCCCTGACCTACAATGAGCAGTTCTTC; cdr3_aa: CASSIFTSALTYNEQFF
v_call: TRBV19; clone_size: few; j_call: TRBJ1-5; d_call: TRBD1; cdr3_nt: TGTGCCAGTAGTATATCTTCGTTGAGGACAGGGGAAGGCCAGCCCCAGCATTTT; cdr3_aa: CASSISSLRTGEGQPQHF
v_call: TRBV18; clone_size: .; j_call: TRBJ2-1; d_call: TRBD2; cdr3_nt: TGTGCCAGCTCACCTCCTAGCGGGGGAAATGAGCAGTTCTTC; cdr3_aa: CASSPPSGGNEQFF
v_call: TRBV9; clone_size: .; j_call: TRBJ1-2; d_call: .; cdr3_nt: TGTGCCAGCAGCGCCTCCGCGACAGATGTATATGGCTACACCTTC; cdr3_aa: CASSASATDVYGYTF
v_call: TRBV28; clone_size: .; j_call: TRBJ1-2; d_call: TRBD1; cdr3_nt: TGTGCCAGCAGTTTGGTTGATCAGGGGGGATATGGCTACACCTTC; cdr3_aa: CASSLVDQGGYGYTF
v_call: TRBV30; clone_size: .; j_call: TRBJ1-1; d_call: TRBD1; cdr3_nt: TGTGCCTGGAAAAACAGGGGGAGGGACACTGAAGCTTTCTTT; cdr3_aa: CAWKNRGRDTEAFF
v_call: TRBV5-4; clone_size: few; j_call: TRBJ2-1; d_call: TRBD2; cdr3_nt: TGTGCCAGCACCATAACCGGGACTAGAAACAATGAGCAGTTCTTC; cdr3_aa: CASTITGTRNNEQFF
v_call: TRBV5-4; clone_size: .; j_call: TRBJ1-5; d_call: TRBD1; cdr3_nt: TGTGCCAGCAGCGACCAACAGGGGGGGTTCAATCAGCCCCAGCATTTT; cdr3_aa: CASSDQQGGFNQPQHF
v_call: TRBV2; clone_size: .; j_call: TRBJ1-6; d_call: .; cdr3_nt: TGTGCCAGCAGTGAGGCAGGGGCTTTGTCACCCCTCCACTTT; cdr3_aa: CASSEAGALSPLHF
v_call: TRBV18; clone_size: .; j_call: TRBJ1-2; d_call: TRBD1; cdr3_nt: TGTGCCAGCTCACCAGGAACAGGGGGCCATAACTATGGCTACACCTTC; cdr3_aa: CASSPGTGGHNYGYTF
v_call: TRBV9; clone_size: once; j_call: TRBJ2-5; d_call: TRBD2; cdr3_nt: TGTGCCAGCAGCGGTTCCGGGACTAGTACAGAGACCCAGTACTTC; cdr3_aa: CASSGSGTSTETQYF
v_call: TRBV30; clone_size: once; j_call: TRBJ1-5; d_call: .; cdr3_nt: TGTGCCTGGAGTCATCATAGCAATCAGCCCCAGCATTTT; cdr3_aa: CAWSHHSNQPQHF
v_call: TRBV2; clone_size: .; j_call: TRBJ2-7; d_call: TRBD1; cdr3_nt: TGTGCCAGCAGCCTAGACAGGGGGTACTCCTACGAGCAGTACTTC; cdr3_aa: CASSLDRGYSYEQYF
v_call: TRBV27; clone_size: .; j_call: TRBJ2-3; d_call: .; cdr3_nt: TGTGCCAGCAGTAAAAACCCCGGGGGAAACACAGATACGCAGTATTTT; cdr3_aa: CASSKNPGGNTDTQYF
v_call: TRBV27; clone_size: .; j_call: TRBJ2-2; d_call: TRBD1; cdr3_nt: TGTGCCAGCATGGGGACAGGGAGCACCGGGGAGCTGTTTTTT; cdr3_aa: CASMGTGSTGELFF
v_call: TRBV9; clone_size: .; j_call: TRBJ2-5; d_call: .; cdr3_nt: TGTGCCAGCAGCGTAGATCAGGGGAGAGAGACCCAGTACTTC; cdr3_aa: CASSVDQGRETQYF
v_call: TRBV15; clone_size: .; j_call: TRBJ1-2; d_call: .; cdr3_nt: TGTGCCACCAGCAGGGGAGAGGGCGCTAACTATGGCTACACCTTC; cdr3_aa: CATSRGEGANYGYTF
v_call: TRBV4-2; clone_size: .; j_call: TRBJ2-7; d_call: .; cdr3_nt: TGTGCCAGCAGCCAAGCCACGGGACTCGTGGGCGAGCAGTACTTC; cdr3_aa: CASSQATGLVGEQYF